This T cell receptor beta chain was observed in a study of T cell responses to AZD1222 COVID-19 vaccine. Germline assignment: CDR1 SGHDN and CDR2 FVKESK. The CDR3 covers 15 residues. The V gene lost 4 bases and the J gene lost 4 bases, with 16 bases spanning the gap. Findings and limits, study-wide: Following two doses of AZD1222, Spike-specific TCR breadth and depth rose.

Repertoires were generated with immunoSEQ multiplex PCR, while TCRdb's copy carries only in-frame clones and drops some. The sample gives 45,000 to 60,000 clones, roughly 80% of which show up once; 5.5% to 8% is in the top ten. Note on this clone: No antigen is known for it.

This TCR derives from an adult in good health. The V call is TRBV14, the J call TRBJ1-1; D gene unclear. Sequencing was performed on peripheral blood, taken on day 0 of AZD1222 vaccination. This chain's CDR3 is CASSPIAGRRTEAFF. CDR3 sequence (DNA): TGTGCCAGCAGCCCCATCGCAGGACGACGCACTGAAGCTTTCTTT. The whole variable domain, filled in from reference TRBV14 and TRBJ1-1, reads EAGVTQFPSHSVIEKGQTVTLRCDPISGHDNLYWYRRVMGKEIKFLLHFVKESKQDESGMPNNRFLAERTGGTYSTLKVQPAELEDSGVYFCASSPIAGRRTEAFFGQGTRLTVV.